The next 5 T cell receptor beta chains were all read from a single sample in a study of blood T cell repertoires in COVID-19. The table came from immunoSEQ multiplex PCR; TCRdb's copy has only in-frame clones and leaves some out. Here the sample spans roughly 190,000 clones, around 86% being singletons. What was sequenced was peripheral blood. All receptors derive from a woman aged 40 to 50 with acute or convalescent COVID-19.

V is TRBV27 and J is TRBJ2-3; D may be TRBD1 (5 bases). V lost 3 bases and J lost 0, with 10 bases in between. Germline CDR1 is MNHEY and CDR2 is SMNVEV (reference sequence). This CDR3 is 15 amino acids long. This CDR3 is CASSLGLVSTDTQYF. The CDR3 DNA follows: TGTGCCAGCAGTTTGGGGCTGGTGAGCACAGATACGCAGTATTTT.

This sequence joins TRBV2 and TRBJ2-7; 8 nucleotides line up with TRBD1. The trim removed 6 bases at V and 9 bases at J, leaving 7 bases unmatched. The CDR3 has 12 residues. CDR1 is SNHLY, CDR2 FYNNEI, per germline. In DNA, the CDR3 is TGTGCCAGCAGCGACAGGGGTAAGGTGCAGTACTTC. Translation gives CASSDRGKVQYF.

The CDR3 loop is CASSSYGGVQETQYF. The CDR3 DNA is TGTGCCAGCAGTTCCTACGGGGGGGTACAGGAGACCCAGTACTTC. The chain couples TRBV6-5 to TRBJ2-5; 8 bases map to TRBD2. The ends lost 4 bases at V and 5 bases at J; junction bases unmatched: 9. Per the germline V gene, CDR1 is MNHEY and CDR2 is SVGAGI. The length of the CDR3 is 15 residues.

This clone has only one observation. This chain joins TRBV5-1 and TRBJ2-1; 7 bases agree with TRBD2. The ends lost 3 bases at V and 8 bases at J; junction bases unmatched: 14. The germline CDR1 and CDR2 sequences are SGHRS and YFSETQ. The CDR3 is 16 amino acids. The CDR3 sequence is CASSSQGSGGRDEQFF. For the CDR3, the DNA is TGCGCCAGCAGCTCTCAGGGATCGGGGGGACGGGATGAGCAGTTCTTC. The full variable domain, completed using reference TRBV5-1 and TRBJ2-1, is KAGVTQTPRYLIKTRGQQVTLSCSPISGHRSVSWYQQTPGQGLQFLFEYFSETQRNKGNFPGRFSGRQFSNSRSEMNVSTLELGDSALYLCASSSQGSGGRDEQFFGPGTRLTVL.

This clone occurred once. The chain has TRBV7-2 and TRBJ1-4; TRBD1 agrees at 9 bases. Per the germline V gene, CDR1 is SGHTA and CDR2 is FQGNSA. The CDR3 extends over 14 amino acids. The junction had 7 bases not matched to a gene; V was cut back by 6 bases and J by 8 bases. Here the CDR3 reads CASRQQGAKEKLFF. CDR3 sequence (DNA): TGTGCCAGCAGACAACAGGGGGCAAAAGAAAAACTGTTTTTT.